Following are 18 T cell receptor beta chains from one sample sequenced in a study of blood T cell repertoires in COVID-19. Produced via immunoSEQ multiplex PCR; TCRdb's table is partial and in-frame only. The repertoire holds 250,000 or so clones, with around three quarters as singletons. The sample comprised peripheral blood. The source of these receptors is an elderly woman with acute or convalescent COVID-19.

This clone was recorded a few times. The CDR3 sequence is CATSSGSWGYTF. CDR3 bases: TGTGCCACCAGCTCCGGGAGCTGGGGCTACACCTTC. V and J are TRBV15 and TRBJ1-2; D is ambiguous. V was pared by 5 bases and J by 8 bases, with 12 bases between. This CDR3 spans 12 amino acids. Looked up from germline, CDR1 is LNHNV and CDR2 is YYDKDF (reference sequence).

The CDR3 bases are TGTGCCACCAGTGTACGTTTAGCGGGAGTTGATACGCAGTATTTT. Amino acids: CATSVRLAGVDTQYF. The chain uses TRBV24-1 and TRBJ2-3, with 9 bases that match TRBD2. J lost 6 bases, V lost 5 bases, and 8 bases had no gene match. CDR1 is KGHDR and CDR2 is SFDVKD in the germline V gene. CDR3 length: 15 amino acids.

A single count supports this clone. The rearrangement links TRBV5-1 to TRBJ1-5; D might be TRBD1 (5 bases). Trimming removed 1 base at V and 8 bases at J, with 10 bases between. The CDR3 covers 13 residues. Germline assignment: CDR1 SGHRS and CDR2 YFSETQ. CDR3 sequence (DNA): TGCGCCAGCAGCTTGCAGGTAGGGGAGCCCCAGCATTTT. This codes for CASSLQVGEPQHF. The full variable domain, rest sourced from reference TRBV5-1 and TRBJ1-5, is KAGVTQTPRYLIKTRGQQVTLSCSPISGHRSVSWYQQTPGQGLQFLFEYFSETQRNKGNFPGRFSGRQFSNSRSEMNVSTLELGDSALYLCASSLQVGEPQHFGDGTRLSIL.

This clone has just a few counts. The CDR3 reads CASSYQDNYGYTF. The CDR3 nucleotides read TGTGCCAGCAGCTACCAAGATAACTATGGCTACACCTTC. This chain joins TRBV2 and TRBJ1-2; D gene uncertain. Germline CDR1 is SNHLY and CDR2 is FYNNEI. Between the trimmed V and J ends, which lost 6 bases and 1 base, there was a span of 9 bases. This CDR3 comprises 13 residues.

V gene TRBV6-5 combines with J gene TRBJ1-5; weak D call: TRBD1 (6 bases). V gave up 5 bases and J gave up 6 bases, with 14 bases separating them. The CDR3 covers 14 residues. Germline CDR1 and CDR2: MNHEY and SVGAGI. As DNA, the CDR3 is TGTGCCAGCAGTACTAAACAGGGTATTCAGCCCCAGCATTTT. This sequence encodes CASSTKQGIQPQHF.

This chain connects TRBV4-1 to TRBJ2-5; TRBD1 agrees at 7 bases. CDR3 length: 16 amino acids. The junction had 4 bases not matched to a gene; V was cut back by 0 bases and J by 0 bases. Germline V lookup: CDR1 MGHRA, CDR2 YSYEKL. The CDR3 region has the DNA TGCGCCAGCAGCCAAGAAGGGGGACAGAACCAAGAGACCCAGTACTTC. This translates into CASSQEGGQNQETQYF.

This chain links TRBV4-3 with TRBJ2-1; D unresolved. This CDR3 has 15 amino acids. V was trimmed by 4 bases and J by 0 bases, leaving 10 bases between them. The germline CDR1 and CDR2 sequences are LGHNA and YSLEER. Here the CDR3 reads CASSPTVGSYNEQFF. CDR3 sequence (DNA): TGCGCCAGCAGCCCAACAGTGGGCTCCTACAATGAGCAGTTCTTC.

The chain has TRBV10-2 and TRBJ1-4, with TRBD1 matching 7 bases. Germline V gene sequence: CDR1 WSHSY, CDR2 SAAADI. The CDR3 sequence is 15 residues long. J lost 8 bases, V lost 2 bases, and 8 bases had no gene match. CDR3 nucleotides: TGCGCCAGCAGTGAGGAGGGGGCGGGGGGGGAAAAACTGTTTTTT. Translating gives CASSEEGAGGEKLFF.

The chain links TRBV2 to TRBJ1-1, with no clear D. This CDR3 contains 16 residues. The V gene lost 4 bases and the J gene lost 0 bases, with 15 bases spanning the gap. CDR1 is SNHLY, CDR2 FYNNEI, per germline. The CDR3 nucleotides are TGTGCCAGCAGTGTACGATACAGCTCCATGAACACTGAAGCTTTCTTT. The encoded protein is CASSVRYSSMNTEAFF.

The chain is built from TRBV7-2 and TRBJ1-4, with a weak D call TRBD1 (6 bases). The CDR3 has 14 amino acids. Trimming shortened V by 3 bases and J by 7 bases, and 12 bases separated the two germline ends. Germline CDR1 is SGHTA and CDR2 is FQGNSA. The CDR3 DNA follows: TGTGCCAGCAGCTTGGGGGCAGGGACTGAAAAACTGTTTTTT. It is translated as CASSLGAGTEKLFF. Full variable domain (remainder filled in from reference TRBV7-2 and TRBJ1-4): GAGVSQSPSNKVTEKGKDVELRCDPISGHTALYWYRQSLGQGLEFLIYFQGNSAPDKSGLPSDRFSAERTGGSVSTLTIQRTQQEDSAVYLCASSLGAGTEKLFFGSGTQLSVL.

This CDR3 is CASSFTGTADTEAFF. The CDR3 DNA reads as TGTGCCAGTAGCTTCACCGGGACAGCAGACACTGAAGCTTTCTTT. This rearrangement joins TRBV19 to TRBJ1-1; 7 nucleotides align to TRBD1. CDR1 is LNHDA, CDR2 SQIVND, per germline (reference sequence). V dropped 6 bases and J dropped 3; count of bases not matched to a gene: 10. The CDR3 covers 15 residues.

This clone was seen just once. This rearrangement joins TRBV11-2 to TRBJ1-2, with a weak D call TRBD1 (5 bases). Germline CDR1 and CDR2: SGHAT and FQNNGV. This CDR3 has 14 amino acids. Between the trimmed V and J ends, which lost 2 bases and 3 bases, there was a span of 10 bases. DNA for the CDR3: TGTGCCAGCAGCTTACGGGGGTCGGACTATGGCTACACCTTC. Translation: CASSLRGSDYGYTF.

The gene calls are TRBV5-1 and TRBJ1-1; D is ambiguous. Looked up from germline, CDR1 is SGHRS and CDR2 is YFSETQ. This CDR3 spans 13 amino acids. V lost 4 bases to trimming and J lost 11 bases, with 18 bases between them. The CDR3 DNA reads TGCGCCAGCAGCACCCAGTACCAGGAGGTGGCTTTCTTT. Its protein is CASSTQYQEVAFF.

V and J are TRBV4-2 and TRBJ2-3; 9 bases fit TRBD2. Trimming removed 0 bases from V and 0 bases from J; junction bases left unmatched: 13. Germline V gives CDR1 LGHNA, CDR2 YNFKEQ. This CDR3 comprises 20 residues. The CDR3 nucleotides read TGTGCCAGCAGCCAAGATGGCCTAGCGGGGTCGTCATTTAGCACAGATACGCAGTATTTT. This encodes CASSQDGLAGSSFSTDTQYF.

CDR3 nucleotides: TGTGCCAGCAGTTTGACTAGCAGCTCCTACAATGAGCAGTTCTTC. It yields the protein CASSLTSSSYNEQFF. The chain has TRBV6-5 and TRBJ2-1; 7 nucleotides match TRBD2. Trimming took 4 bases from V and 0 from J; bases not matched to a gene: 3. The length of the CDR3 is 15 residues. CDR1 and CDR2 from the germline V gene are MNHEY and SVGAGI.

The chain couples TRBV6-2 or TRBV6-3 to TRBJ2-7; a possible D gene is TRBD1 (6 bases). The CDR3 loop spans 14 amino acids. The V and J ends lost 2 bases and 3 bases respectively, with 11 bases between them. Germline V gene data show CDR1 as MNHEY and CDR2 as SVGEGT. CDR3 region: CASSYSRGIYEQYF. The CDR3 DNA follows: TGTGCCAGCAGTTACAGTAGGGGGATCTACGAGCAGTACTTC.

The CDR3 nucleotides read TGTGCCAGCAGCCAGCGAGGTGGCTACACCTTC. This encodes CASSQRGGYTF. V gene TRBV3-1 (or the pseudogene TRBV3-2) combines with J gene TRBJ1-2; D unresolved. The CDR3 is 11 residues long. The germline V gene encodes CDR1 LGHDT and CDR2 YNNKEL (reference sequence). Trimming removed 3 bases from V and 7 bases from J, with 6 bases in between.

The chain links TRBV6-5 to TRBJ2-1; 8 positions match TRBD2. CDR3 length: 16 residues. Germline lookup yields CDR1 MNHEY and CDR2 SVGAGI. V lost 0 bases, J lost 6 bases, and 7 bases stayed unmatched. The CDR3 loop reads CASSYSQSGGANEQFF. CDR3 sequence (DNA): TGTGCCAGCAGTTACTCCCAGAGCGGGGGTGCCAATGAGCAGTTCTTC.